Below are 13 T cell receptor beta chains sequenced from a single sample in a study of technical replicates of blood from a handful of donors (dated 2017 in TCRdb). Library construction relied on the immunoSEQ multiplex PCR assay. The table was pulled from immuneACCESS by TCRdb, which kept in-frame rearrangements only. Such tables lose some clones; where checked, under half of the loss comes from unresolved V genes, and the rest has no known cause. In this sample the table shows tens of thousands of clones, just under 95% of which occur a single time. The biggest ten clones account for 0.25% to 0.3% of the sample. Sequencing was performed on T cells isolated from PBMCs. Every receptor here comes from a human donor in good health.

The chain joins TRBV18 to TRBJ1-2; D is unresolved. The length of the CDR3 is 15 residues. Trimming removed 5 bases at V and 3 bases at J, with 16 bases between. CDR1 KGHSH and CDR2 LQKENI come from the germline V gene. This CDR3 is CASSATAKPYYGYTF. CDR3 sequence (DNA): TGTGCCAGCTCAGCGACTGCCAAACCCTACTATGGCTACACCTTC.

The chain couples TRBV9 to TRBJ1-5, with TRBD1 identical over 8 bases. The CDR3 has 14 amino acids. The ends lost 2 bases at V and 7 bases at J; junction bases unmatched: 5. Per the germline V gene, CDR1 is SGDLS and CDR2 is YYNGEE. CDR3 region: CASSVSGGGQPQHF. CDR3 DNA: TGTGCCAGCAGCGTTTCAGGGGGCGGCCAGCCCCAGCATTTT. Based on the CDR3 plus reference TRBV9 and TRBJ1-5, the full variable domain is DSGVTQTPKHLITATGQRVTLRCSPRSGDLSVYWYQQSLDQGLQFLIQYYNGEERAKGNILERFSAQQFPDLHSELNLSSLELGDSALYFCASSVSGGGQPQHFGDGTRLSIL.

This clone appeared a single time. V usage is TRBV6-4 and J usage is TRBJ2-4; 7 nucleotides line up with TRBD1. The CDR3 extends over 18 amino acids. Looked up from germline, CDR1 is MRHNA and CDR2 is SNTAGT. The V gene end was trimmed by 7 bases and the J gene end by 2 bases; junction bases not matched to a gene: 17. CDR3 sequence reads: CASTTAGTGAWTKNIQYF. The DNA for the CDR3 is TGTGCCAGCACCACTGCGGGTACAGGGGCCTGGACCAAAAACATTCAGTACTTC.

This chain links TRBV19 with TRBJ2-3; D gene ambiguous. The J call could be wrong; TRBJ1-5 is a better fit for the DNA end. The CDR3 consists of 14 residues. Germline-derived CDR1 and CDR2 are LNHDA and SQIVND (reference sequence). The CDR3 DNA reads TGTGCCAGTAGCCCCGGACTAGCGGGAGCGACCCAGCATTTT. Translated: CASSPGLAGATQHF.

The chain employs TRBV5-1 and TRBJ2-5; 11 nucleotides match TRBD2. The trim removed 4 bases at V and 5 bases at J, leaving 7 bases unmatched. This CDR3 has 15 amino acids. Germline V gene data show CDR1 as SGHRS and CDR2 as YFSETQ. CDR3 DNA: TGCGCCAGCAGCGAACTAGCGGGAGTGGGCGAGACCCAGTACTTC. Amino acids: CASSELAGVGETQYF.

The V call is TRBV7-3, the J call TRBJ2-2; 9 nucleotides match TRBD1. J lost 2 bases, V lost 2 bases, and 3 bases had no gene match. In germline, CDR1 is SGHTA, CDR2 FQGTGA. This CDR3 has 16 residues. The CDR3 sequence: CASSLSTGGNTGELFF. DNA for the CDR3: TGTGCCAGCAGCTTATCTACAGGGGGCAACACCGGGGAGCTGTTTTTT.

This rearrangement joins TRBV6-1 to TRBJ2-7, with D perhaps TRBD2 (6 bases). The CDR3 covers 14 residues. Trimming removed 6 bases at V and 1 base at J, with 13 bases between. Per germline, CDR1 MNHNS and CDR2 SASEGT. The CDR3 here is CASSRGSGSYEQYF. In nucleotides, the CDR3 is TGTGCCAGCAGCCGGGGAAGCGGGTCCTACGAGCAGTACTTC.

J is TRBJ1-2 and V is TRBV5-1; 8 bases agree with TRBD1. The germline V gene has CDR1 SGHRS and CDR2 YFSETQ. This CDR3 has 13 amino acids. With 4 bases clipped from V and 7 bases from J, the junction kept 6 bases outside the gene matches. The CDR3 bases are TGCGCCAGCAGCGAGGGACAGGATCTTGGCTACACCTTC. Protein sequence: CASSEGQDLGYTF.

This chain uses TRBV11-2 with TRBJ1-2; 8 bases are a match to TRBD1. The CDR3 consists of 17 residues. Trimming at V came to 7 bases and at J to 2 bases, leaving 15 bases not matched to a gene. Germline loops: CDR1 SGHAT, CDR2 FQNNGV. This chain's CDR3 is CASTRGPGRGQNYGYTF. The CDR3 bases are TGTGCCAGCACACGAGGACCGGGCAGGGGGCAAAACTATGGCTACACCTTC.

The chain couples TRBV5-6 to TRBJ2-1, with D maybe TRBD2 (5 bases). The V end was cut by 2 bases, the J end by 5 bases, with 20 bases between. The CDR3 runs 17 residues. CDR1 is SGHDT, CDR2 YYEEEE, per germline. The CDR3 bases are TGTGCCAGCAGCTTCGGTTTTAGGGCTAGCCAAGACAATGAGCAGTTCTTC. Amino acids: CASSFGFRASQDNEQFF.

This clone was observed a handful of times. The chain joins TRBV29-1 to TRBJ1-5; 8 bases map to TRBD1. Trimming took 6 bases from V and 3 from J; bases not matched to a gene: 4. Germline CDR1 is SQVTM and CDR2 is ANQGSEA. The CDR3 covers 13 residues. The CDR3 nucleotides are TGCAGCGTCGAGACAGGGGTCAATCAGCCCCAGCATTTT. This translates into CSVETGVNQPQHF.

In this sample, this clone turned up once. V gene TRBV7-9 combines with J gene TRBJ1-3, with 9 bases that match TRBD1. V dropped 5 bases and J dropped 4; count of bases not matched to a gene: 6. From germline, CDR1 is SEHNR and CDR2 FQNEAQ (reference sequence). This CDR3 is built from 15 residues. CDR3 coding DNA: TGTGCCAGCAGCCCGAGGGACAGGGAGGGAAACACCATATATTTT. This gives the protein CASSPRDREGNTIYF.

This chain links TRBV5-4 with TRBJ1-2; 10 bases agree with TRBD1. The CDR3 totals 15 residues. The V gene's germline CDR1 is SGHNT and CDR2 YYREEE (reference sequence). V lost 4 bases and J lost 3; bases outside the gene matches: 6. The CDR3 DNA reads TGTGCCAGCAGCAACCCAGGGACAGGGGACTATGGCTACACCTTC. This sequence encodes CASSNPGTGDYGYTF.